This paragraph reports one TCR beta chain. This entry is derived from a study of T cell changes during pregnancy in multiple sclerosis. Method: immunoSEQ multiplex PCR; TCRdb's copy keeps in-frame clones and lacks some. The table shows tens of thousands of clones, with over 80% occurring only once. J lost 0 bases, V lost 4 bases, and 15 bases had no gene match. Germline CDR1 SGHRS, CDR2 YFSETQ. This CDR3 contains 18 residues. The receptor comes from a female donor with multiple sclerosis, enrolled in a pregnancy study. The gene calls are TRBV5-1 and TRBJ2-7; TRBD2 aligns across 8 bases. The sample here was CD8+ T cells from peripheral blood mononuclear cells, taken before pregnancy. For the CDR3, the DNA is TGCGCCAGCAGCCCAATCTGTCTAGCGGGCGTAAGCTCCTACGAGCAGTACTTC. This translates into CASSPICLAGVSSYEQYF.